This T cell receptor beta chain appears in the sequencing data of a study of T cell repertoires in cytomegalovirus infection. The wider study: It can be stated that public TCR beta signatures indicated CMV infection as well as a matching HLA type.

About this clonotype itself: Its target is unknown.

Study outcomes and limitations: The study found HLA-C-restricted CMV-specific TCR beta clonotypes dominating the ex vivo response.

Per the germline V gene, CDR1 is ENHRY and CDR2 is SYGVKD. This CDR3 region has 15 residues. Trimming cost V 6 bases and J 0 bases, with 12 bases left between them. Each CDR3 protein gets one entry after TCRdb re-called the reads with MiXCR. This sample has around 500,000 distinct CDR3 sequences, with 42% found just once. The source was cultured PBMCs, collected from culture after CMV antigen stimulation. V gene TRBV10-3 combines with J gene TRBJ1-3, with a possible D match to TRBD1 (6 bases). This TCR came from a human donor in good health (CMV status not recorded). Some clones in this sample may be carry-over from other donors' samples. The CDR3 DNA is TGTGCCATCAGACAGGGATTTCGCTCTGGAAACACCATATATTTT. It yields the protein CAIRQGFRSGNTIYF.